A selection of T cell receptor beta chains follows, all from one sample in a study of blood T cell repertoires in COVID-19. Using immunoSEQ multiplex PCR, the repertoire was profiled, and TCRdb retains in-frame clones only, with some absent. The sample lists about 270,000 clones; around 85% were seen once. Sequencing was performed on peripheral blood. These receptors all stem from a woman aged 50 to 60 with active or convalescent COVID-19. Both conserved end residues are part of each CDR3. Fields, in order: V gene, clone size, D gene, J gene, CDR3 length, CDR3 DNA, CDR3 protein. A D gene is named only where the DNA matches it firmly. Some rows have no size entry. The others give once, few or many, or a class for an expanded clone.

>TRBV5-6|few|.|TRBJ1-1|15
TGTGCCAGCAGCTCCCCCAGGGGACCGAACACTGAAGCTTTCTTT
CASSSPRGPNTEAFF
>TRBV23-1|.|.|TRBJ1-5|17
TGCGCCAGCAGTCAATTAAACGACGGCGCGGGGAATCAGCCCCAGCATTTT
CASSQLNDGAGNQPQHF
>TRBV5-5|once|TRBD1|TRBJ1-4|20
TGTGCCAGCAGCTTACGTCCTCCTACCGGGACAGGGGATCGCGGTGAAAAACTGTTTTTT
CASSLRPPTGTGDRGEKLFF
>TRBV29-1|.|TRBD2|TRBJ2-3|13
TGCAGCGTTGAGGGACTACACACAGATACGCAGTATTTT
CSVEGLHTDTQYF
>TRBV7-6|.|TRBD2|TRBJ2-1|15
TGTGCCAGCAGCCCCCTTTCGGGAGGGCCTAATGAGCAGTTCTTC
CASSPLSGGPNEQFF
>TRBV5-1|.|.|TRBJ1-1|14
TGCGCCAGCAGCTTCCTAGAGGGGGGGACTGAAGCTTTCTTT
CASSFLEGGTEAFF
>TRBV29-1|few|TRBD1|TRBJ2-1|12
TGCAGCTCCGGACAGGGGGCAAATGAGCAGTTCTTC
CSSGQGANEQFF
>TRBV14|.|.|TRBJ1-6|15
TGTGCCAGCAGCCACCGGGGGGGTGGGAATTCACCCCTCCACTTT
CASSHRGGGNSPLHF
>TRBV20-1|.|.|TRBJ1-1|11
TGCAGTGCAAGCATGAACACTGAAGCTTTCTTT
CSASMNTEAFF
>TRBV27|.|.|TRBJ1-1|13
TGTGCCAGCAGTTTCACAGGGAACACTGAAGCTTTCTTT
CASSFTGNTEAFF
>TRBV18|.|.|TRBJ1-4|16
TGTGCCAGCTCACCAGGTCTTTCGGGAGCGGGTGAAAAACTGTTTTTT
CASSPGLSGAGEKLFF
>TRBV2|.|TRBD1|TRBJ1-4|14
TGTGCCAGCAGATTGGACAGGGCGGGAGAAAAACTGTTTTTT
CASRLDRAGEKLFF
>TRBV7-2|.|TRBD2|TRBJ2-7|15
TGTGCCAGCAGCCTAGGCGCTAGCGGGAGTAACGAGCAGTACTTC
CASSLGASGSNEQYF
>TRBV12-3/TRBV12-4|.|.|TRBJ2-5|12
TGTGCCAGCAGTTCCTCGGTGGAGACCCAGTACTTC
CASSSSVETQYF
>TRBV13|once|.|TRBJ1-3|16
TGTGCCAGCAGCCCAAACCCAGGAGGGGCTGGAAACACCATATATTTT
CASSPNPGGAGNTIYF
>TRBV2|many|.|TRBJ1-2|15
TGTGCCAGCGAGCAGGGGCTTGGGGCAAACTATGGCTACACCTTC
CASEQGLGANYGYTF
>TRBV5-6|.|.|TRBJ2-5|13
TGTGCCAGCAGCGCGGACTCTCAAGAGACCCAGTACTTC
CASSADSQETQYF
>TRBV3-1/TRBV3-2|.|.|TRBJ1-1|14
TGTGCCAGCAGCCGGGGCGGGGTAAACACTGAAGCTTTCTTT
CASSRGGVNTEAFF
>TRBV28|.|TRBD1|TRBJ2-7|13
TGTGCCAGCAGTATTATACAGGGGTACGAGCAGTACTTC
CASSIIQGYEQYF
>TRBV28|.|.|TRBJ2-1|13
TGTGCCAGCAGTATCACCCCCGGGGGGCCGCAGTTCTTC
CASSITPGGPQFF
>TRBV5-4|.|TRBD1|TRBJ2-7|14
TGTGCCAGCAGCACCGGACAGGGCAGGTACGAGCAGTACTTC
CASSTGQGRYEQYF
>TRBV10-3|.|TRBD2|TRBJ2-7|15
TGTGCCATCAGGGTCCTAGCGGGGGACACCTACGAGCAGTACTTC
CAIRVLAGDTYEQYF
>TRBV2|.|.|TRBJ1-4|14
TGTGCCAGCAGTGTAAGACGGGGGAATGAAAAACTGTTTTTT
CASSVRRGNEKLFF
>TRBV28|.|TRBD1|TRBJ2-7|13
TGTGCCAGCAGTTTTACAGGGGGCGCCGAGCAGTACTTC
CASSFTGGAEQYF